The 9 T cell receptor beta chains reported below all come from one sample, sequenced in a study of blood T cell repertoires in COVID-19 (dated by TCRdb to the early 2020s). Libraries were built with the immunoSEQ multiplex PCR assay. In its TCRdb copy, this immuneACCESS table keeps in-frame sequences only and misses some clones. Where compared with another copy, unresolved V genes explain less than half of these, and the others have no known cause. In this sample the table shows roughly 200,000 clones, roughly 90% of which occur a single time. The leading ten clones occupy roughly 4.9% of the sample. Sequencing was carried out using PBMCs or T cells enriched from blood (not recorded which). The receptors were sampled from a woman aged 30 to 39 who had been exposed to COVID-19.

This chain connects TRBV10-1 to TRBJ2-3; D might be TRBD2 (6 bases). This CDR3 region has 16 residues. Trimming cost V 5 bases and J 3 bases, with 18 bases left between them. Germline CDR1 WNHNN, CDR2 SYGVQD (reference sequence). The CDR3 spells CASSSGEGVSTDTQYF. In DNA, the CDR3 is TGCGCCAGCAGTTCGGGGGAAGGGGTCAGTACAGATACGCAGTATTTT.

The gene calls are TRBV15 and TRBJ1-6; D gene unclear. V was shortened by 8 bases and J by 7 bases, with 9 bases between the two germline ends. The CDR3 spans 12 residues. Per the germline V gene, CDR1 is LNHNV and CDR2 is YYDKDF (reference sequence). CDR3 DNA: TGTGCCACCTCCACGGGAAATTCACCCCTCCACTTT. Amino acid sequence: CATSTGNSPLHF.

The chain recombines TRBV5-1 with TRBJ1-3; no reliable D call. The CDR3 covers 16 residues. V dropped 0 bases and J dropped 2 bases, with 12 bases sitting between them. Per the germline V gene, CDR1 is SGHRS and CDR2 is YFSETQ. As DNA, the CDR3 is TGCGCCAGCAGCTTGGTGGCGGCCGGGACTGGAAACACCATATATTTT. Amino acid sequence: CASSLVAAGTGNTIYF.

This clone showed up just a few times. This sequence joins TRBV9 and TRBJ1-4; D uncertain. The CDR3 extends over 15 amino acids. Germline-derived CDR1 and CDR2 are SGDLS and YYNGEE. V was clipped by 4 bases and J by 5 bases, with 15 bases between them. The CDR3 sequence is CASSPQSRANEKLFF. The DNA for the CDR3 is TGTGCCAGCAGCCCTCAATCGAGGGCAAATGAAAAACTGTTTTTT. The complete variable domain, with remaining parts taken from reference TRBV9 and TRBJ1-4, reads DSGVTQTPKHLITATGQRVTLRCSPRSGDLSVYWYQQSLDQGLQFLIQYYNGEERAKGNILERFSAQQFPDLHSELNLSSLELGDSALYFCASSPQSRANEKLFFGSGTQLSVL.

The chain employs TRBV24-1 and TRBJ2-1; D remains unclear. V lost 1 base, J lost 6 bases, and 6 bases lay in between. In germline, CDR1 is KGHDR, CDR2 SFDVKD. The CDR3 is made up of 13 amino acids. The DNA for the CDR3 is TGTGCCACCAGTGATTTTACGAGCAATGAGCAGTTCTTC. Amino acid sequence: CATSDFTSNEQFF.

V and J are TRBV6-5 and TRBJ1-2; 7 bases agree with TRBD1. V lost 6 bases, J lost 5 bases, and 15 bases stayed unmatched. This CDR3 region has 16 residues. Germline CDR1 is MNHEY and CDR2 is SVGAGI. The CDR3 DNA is TGTGCCAGCAGCTACATCCGGGACAGCAGCCCTTATGGCTACACCTTC. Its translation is CASSYIRDSSPYGYTF.

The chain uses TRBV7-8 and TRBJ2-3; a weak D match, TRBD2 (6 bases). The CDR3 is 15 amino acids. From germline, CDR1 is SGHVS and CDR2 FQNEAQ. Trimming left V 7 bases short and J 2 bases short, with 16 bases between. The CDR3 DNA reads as TGTGCCAGCACCCTAGCGCGACTAAACACAGATACGCAGTATTTT. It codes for CASTLARLNTDTQYF.

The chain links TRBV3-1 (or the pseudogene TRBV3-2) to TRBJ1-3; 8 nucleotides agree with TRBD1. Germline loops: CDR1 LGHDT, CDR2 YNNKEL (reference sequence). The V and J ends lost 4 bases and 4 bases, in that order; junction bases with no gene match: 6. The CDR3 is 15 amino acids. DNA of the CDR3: TGTGCCAGCAGCCGTCCCGGGACAGGCGGAAACACCATATATTTT. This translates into CASSRPGTGGNTIYF.

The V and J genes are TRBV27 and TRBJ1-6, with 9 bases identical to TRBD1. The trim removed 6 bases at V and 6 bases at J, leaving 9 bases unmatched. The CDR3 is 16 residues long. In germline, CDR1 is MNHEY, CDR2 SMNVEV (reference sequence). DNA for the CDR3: TGTGCCAGCAGGCCGGGACAGGGAGCGGGTAATTCACCCCTCCACTTT. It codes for CASRPGQGAGNSPLHF.